Following are 10 T cell receptor beta chains from one sample sequenced in a study of neurological immune-mediated disorders. TCRdb called the 5' RACE reads again in MiXCR, with one record for every CDR3 protein. The sample records tens of thousands of distinct CDR3 sequences, around 13% being singletons. Sequencing was done on a sample of PBMCs. These receptors were collected from an older woman with HTLV-1-associated myelopathy (HAM/TSP).

This clonotype was counted ten times or more. This sequence joins TRBV6-5 and TRBJ2-6; 8 positions match TRBD1. V was clipped by 5 bases and J by 3 bases; unmatched bases: 6. The germline CDR1 and CDR2 sequences are MNHEY and SVGAGI. CDR3 size: 16 residues. Here the CDR3 DNA reads TGTGCCAGCAGTGCGCCAACAGGGGGTGGGGCCAACGTCCTGACTTTC. Translation: CASSAPTGGGANVLTF.

This clonotype is judged large (0.1 to 1%). At one end, the junction sequence differs from germline, possibly due to a read error. V and J are TRBV20-1 and TRBJ2-2; 7 bases fit TRBD2. From germline, CDR1 is DFQATT and CDR2 SNEGSKA (reference sequence). The CDR3 extends over 14 amino acids. CDR3 bases: TGCAGTGCTAGAAGCGGGGCGAACATCGGGGAGCTGTTTTTT. Protein sequence: CSARSGANIGELFF.

This clonotype appeared a few times. The V and J genes are TRBV30 and TRBJ2-3, with a possible D match to TRBD2 (6 bases). This CDR3 comprises 13 residues. Trimming took off 3 bases at V and 0 bases at J, with 7 bases between the two ends. From germline, CDR1 is GTSNPN and CDR2 SVGIG (reference sequence). CDR3 sequence reads: CAWSRGSTDTQYF. DNA for the CDR3: TGTGCCTGGAGCCGGGGGAGCACAGATACGCAGTATTTT.

The chain links TRBV30 to TRBJ1-6, with D perhaps matching TRBD1 (6 bases). This CDR3 comprises 14 residues. Germline-derived CDR1 and CDR2 are GTSNPN and SVGIG (reference sequence). V was trimmed by 4 bases and J by 10 bases, leaving 17 bases between them. In DNA, the CDR3 is TGTGCCTGGAAGATTGGTCAGGGGAAGTCACCCCTCCACTTT. Its protein product is CAWKIGQGKSPLHF.

Many counts were recorded for this clonotype. The gene calls are TRBV4-1 and TRBJ2-2; no clear D. In germline, CDR1 is MGHRA, CDR2 YSYEKL. This CDR3 is built from 14 residues. Between the trimmed V and J ends, which lost 0 bases and 3 bases, there was a span of 5 bases. This chain's CDR3 is CASSQDSDTGELFF. The CDR3 DNA sequence: TGCGCCAGCAGCCAAGATTCAGACACCGGGGAGCTGTTTTTT.

The sample holds many counts of this clonotype. V gene TRBV12-3 or TRBV12-4 combines with J gene TRBJ2-3; no clear D gene. The CDR3 length is 13 residues. Trimming shortened V by 3 bases and J by 1 base, and 5 bases separated the two germline ends. CDR3 protein: CASSFDGTDTQYF. For the CDR3, the DNA is TGTGCCAGCAGTTTTGACGGCACAGATACGCAGTATTTT.

This clonotype was seen many times. The chain joins TRBV5-1 to TRBJ2-7; 14 nucleotides align to TRBD2. This CDR3 region has 17 residues. Germline CDR1 is SGHRS and CDR2 is YFSETQ. J was trimmed by 2 bases and V by 4 bases; bases with no gene match: 8. The DNA for the CDR3 is TGCGCCAGCAGCCCAGGGACTAGCGGGAGCCAAACCTACGAGCAGTACTTC. This encodes CASSPGTSGSQTYEQYF.

This clonotype was counted ten times or more. The CDR3 loop reads CSARKQGSYEQYF. Written as DNA, the CDR3 is TGCAGTGCTAGAAAACAGGGTAGCTACGAGCAGTACTTC. The chain uses TRBV20-1 and TRBJ2-7; D is possibly TRBD1 (6 bases). The CDR3 has 13 amino acids. V lost 2 bases, J lost 3 bases, and 11 bases lay in between. Germline loops: CDR1 DFQATT, CDR2 SNEGSKA (reference sequence).

This clonotype was picked up many times. The CDR3: CASTTRTIEQETQYF. CDR3 coding DNA: TGCGCCAGCACCACAAGGACAATAGAGCAAGAGACCCAGTACTTC. The genes are TRBV5-1 and TRBJ2-5; D is possibly TRBD1 (5 bases). Per germline, CDR1 SGHRS and CDR2 YFSETQ. Deletions cut 6 bases from V and 2 bases from J, with 17 bases between. This CDR3 contains 15 residues.

This clonotype was seen repeatedly, ten times or more. J is TRBJ2-1 and V is TRBV5-6; TRBD2 is a possible D gene (7 bases). This CDR3 is 15 amino acids long. The germline V gene encodes CDR1 SGHDT and CDR2 YYEEEE. V shed 4 bases and J shed 4 bases, with 15 bases lying between them. In nucleotides, the CDR3 is TGTGCCAGCAGCACCCTGGGGGGGCAGTACAATGAGCAGTTCTTC. Its translation is CASSTLGGQYNEQFF.